These 22 T cell receptor beta chains originate from one sample sequenced in a study of sequential checkpoint blockade in melanoma. Profiled with immunoSEQ multiplex PCR; TCRdb holds only in-frame clones, not every one. In the table there are 1,700 or so clones, roughly a fifth of which are singletons. Regarding treatment: randomized to nivolumab then ipilimumab (arm A) or the reverse (arm B). The sequencing here drew on tumor tissue (inferred from file names), taken from a patient given nivolumab and ipilimumab in sequence. The receptor set was obtained from a human donor with melanoma.

This clone ranks as medium-sized. The chain uses TRBV12-5 and TRBJ1-3, with D maybe TRBD1 (5 bases). This CDR3 is 16 amino acids long. From germline, CDR1 is LGHNT and CDR2 FRNRAP. CDR3 region: CASTLDITGSGNTIYF. CDR3 nucleotides: TGTGCCAGCACCCTGGACATAACTGGCTCTGGAAACACCATATATTTT.

The rearrangement uses TRBV19 and TRBJ2-1; D gene unclear. Germline CDR1 is LNHDA and CDR2 is SQIVND (reference sequence). The CDR3 length is 13 residues. The V end was cut by 4 bases, the J end by 6 bases, with 10 bases between. CDR3 in amino acids: CASSNRASNEQFF. The CDR3 bases are TGTGCCAGTAGTAATCGAGCTTCCAATGAGCAGTTCTTC.

This clone was observed many times. This sequence joins TRBV23-1 and TRBJ2-5; unclear D gene. TRBV23-1 has ORF status, its function being uncertain. The V end was cut by 7 bases, the J end by 5 bases, with 14 bases between. The CDR3 contains 13 residues. CDR3 sequence (DNA): TGCGCCAGCACCCTTTTGATAGGGGAGACCCAGTACTTC. Encoded protein: CASTLLIGETQYF.

This chain links TRBV18 with TRBJ1-2, with a possible D match to TRBD1 (6 bases). With 8 bases removed from V and 0 bases from J, the gap between germline ends came to 13 bases. The CDR3 contains 14 residues. Germline V CDR1 and CDR2: KGHSH, LQKENI. The CDR3 reads CASVQDRTNYGYTF. The CDR3 DNA follows: TGTGCCAGCGTACAGGACAGAACTAACTATGGCTACACCTTC.

This rearrangement joins TRBV16 to TRBJ1-4; tentative D call: TRBD1 (5 bases). The CDR3 sequence is 17 residues long. Trimming took off 2 bases at V and 7 bases at J, with 20 bases between the two ends. CDR1 and CDR2 from the germline V gene are KGHSY and FQNENV. CDR3 in DNA: TGTGCCAGCAGCCAAAGCCCTTCGACAAGCGGGGGTGAAAAACTGTTTTTT. Translation gives CASSQSPSTSGGEKLFF.

The chain recombines TRBV6-8 with TRBJ2-7, with 11 bases fitting TRBD2. From germline, CDR1 is MNHGY and CDR2 SAAAGT. With 5 bases clipped from V and 2 bases from J, the junction kept 8 bases outside the gene matches. The CDR3 extends over 16 amino acids. The CDR3 region is CASSIRGTSGTYEQYF. For the CDR3, the DNA is TGTGCCAGCAGTATTCGCGGGACTAGCGGAACCTACGAGCAGTACTTC.

This clone showed up many times. The CDR3, as DNA: TGTGCCAGCAGCTTAGGGGGCGACACTGAAGCTTTCTTT. This encodes CASSLGGDTEAFF. The V and J genes are TRBV7-2 and TRBJ1-1, with a possible D match to TRBD1 (5 bases). In germline, CDR1 is SGHTA, CDR2 FQGNSA. V lost 1 base and J lost 3, with 6 bases in between. The CDR3 is made up of 13 amino acids.

This clone was counted ten times or more. This chain connects TRBV4-1 to TRBJ2-7; D might be TRBD1 (5 bases). The CDR3 extends over 14 amino acids. V was shortened by 0 bases and J by 4 bases, with 10 bases between the two germline ends. Looked up from germline, CDR1 is MGHRA and CDR2 is YSYEKL. The CDR3 sequence: CASSQDQGWYEQYF. CDR3 nucleotides: TGCGCCAGCAGCCAAGACCAGGGCTGGTACGAGCAGTACTTC.

This clone was observed once. Here the CDR3 reads CASSAGTLYGYTF. CDR3 coding DNA: TGTGCCAGCTCGGCCGGGACACTCTATGGCTACACCTTC. This chain joins TRBV18 and TRBJ1-2, with a tentative D call TRBD1 (6 bases). Trimming left V 6 bases short and J 4 bases short, with 12 bases between. Germline V CDR1 and CDR2: KGHSH, LQKENI. This CDR3 is built from 13 residues.

Judged by abundance, this clone is large. The chain has TRBV19 and TRBJ2-7; D is perhaps TRBD2 (5 bases). With 7 bases removed from V and 6 bases from J, the gap between germline ends came to 13 bases. In germline, CDR1 is LNHDA, CDR2 SQIVND (reference sequence). The CDR3 has 12 residues. The CDR3 is CASIGGLGEQYF. For the CDR3, the DNA is TGTGCCAGTATCGGCGGGCTAGGCGAGCAGTACTTC.

V is TRBV12-5 and J is TRBJ2-7; the D call may be TRBD1 or TRBD2 (5 bases each). The CDR3 runs 16 residues. Germline V lookup: CDR1 LGHNT, CDR2 FRNRAP. The CDR3 loop is CASTLYEGYPSGEQYF. CDR3 DNA: TGTGCCAGCACTCTCTATGAGGGGTACCCTTCTGGCGAGCAGTACTTC.

Relative to its sample, this clone is medium-sized. J is TRBJ2-5 and V is TRBV10-3, with D maybe TRBD1 (6 bases). Germline values: CDR1 ENHRY, CDR2 SYGVKD. CDR3 length equals 14 residues. The V end was cut by 0 bases, the J end by 2 bases, with 7 bases between. CDR3 in DNA: TGTGCCATCAGTGAGTCGAGGGGGCAAGAGACCCAGTACTTC. Its translation is CAISESRGQETQYF.

This clone was observed at least ten times. DNA of the CDR3: TGTGCCAGCAGCCAAGGTAACGGGAACACCGGGGAGCTGTTTTTT. Translating it yields CASSQGNGNTGELFF. The genes are TRBV11-3 and TRBJ2-2; unclear D gene. There are 15 residues in the CDR3. In germline, CDR1 is SGHNT, CDR2 YENEEA. V was trimmed by 5 bases and J by 1 base, leaving 11 bases between them.

The chain recombines TRBV5-1 with TRBJ1-6, with no clear D. Trimming shortened V by 3 bases and J by 8 bases, and 15 bases separated the two germline ends. Germline values: CDR1 SGHRS, CDR2 YFSETQ. The CDR3 runs 15 residues. This CDR3 is CASSSMVEVDSPLHF. The CDR3 DNA is TGCGCCAGCAGCTCCATGGTGGAGGTGGATTCACCCCTCCACTTT. The complete variable domain, with remaining parts taken from reference TRBV5-1 and TRBJ1-6, reads KAGVTQTPRYLIKTRGQQVTLSCSPISGHRSVSWYQQTPGQGLQFLFEYFSETQRNKGNFPGRFSGRQFSNSRSEMNVSTLELGDSALYLCASSSMVEVDSPLHFGNGTRLTVT.

The rearrangement joins TRBV30 to TRBJ2-2; D may be TRBD1 or TRBD2 (5 bases each). The CDR3 consists of 16 residues. V gave up 4 bases and J gave up 4 bases, with 19 bases separating them. Germline V gives CDR1 GTSNPN, CDR2 SVGIG (reference sequence). In nucleotides, the CDR3 is TGTGCCTGGAATGGTGCAGGGCTCGAGGGCACCGGGGAGCTGTTTTTT. The encoded protein is CAWNGAGLEGTGELFF.

The table lists this clone with a few counts. The chain has TRBV10-2 and TRBJ2-7; D gene uncertain. The germline V gene has CDR1 WSHSY and CDR2 SAAADI. The CDR3 length is 13 residues. Trimming cost V 8 bases and J 2 bases, with 13 bases left between them. The CDR3 is CASQTTAAYEQYF. The CDR3 DNA reads TGCGCCAGCCAAACGACCGCAGCCTACGAGCAGTACTTC.

This clone is judged medium-sized. This chain links TRBV11-3 with TRBJ2-3; D perhaps matches TRBD1 (6 bases). This CDR3 spans 17 amino acids. Deletions cut 5 bases from V and 1 base from J, with 19 bases between. The germline V gene encodes CDR1 SGHNT and CDR2 YENEEA. The CDR3 region is CASSANAGEHRTDTQYF. In nucleotides, the CDR3 is TGTGCCAGCAGCGCAAATGCAGGGGAACATCGCACAGATACGCAGTATTTT.

This clone is medium-sized (0.01 to 0.1%) in the sample. The V call is TRBV9, the J call TRBJ2-1, with TRBD1 matching over 8 bases. The CDR3 is 15 residues long. V was pared by 3 bases and J by 8 bases, with 10 bases of the junction left unmatched. Germline V lookup: CDR1 SGDLS, CDR2 YYNGEE. Written as DNA, the CDR3 is TGTGCCAGCAGCGCGGAGGGACAGGTTAGCGATGAGCAGTTCTTC. The encoded protein is CASSAEGQVSDEQFF.

This clone is deemed medium-sized. The chain carries TRBV11-3 and TRBJ1-1; 9 bases map to TRBD1. The V gene's germline CDR1 is SGHNT and CDR2 YENEEA. The length of the CDR3 is 18 residues. V shed 5 bases and J 0 bases; nucleotides not matched to a gene: 13. The CDR3 is CASSAQGAKYGMNTEAFF. The CDR3 nucleotides are TGTGCCAGCAGCGCACAGGGGGCAAAATACGGGATGAACACTGAAGCTTTCTTT.

This clone is categorized as large (0.1 to 1%). The V and J genes are TRBV10-2 and TRBJ1-3; unclear D gene. V lost 2 bases, J lost 2 bases, and 10 bases lay in between. Per the germline V gene, CDR1 is WSHSY and CDR2 is SAAADI. The CDR3 runs 15 residues. As DNA, the CDR3 is TGCGCCAGCAGTGAGATGAATTCTGCTGGAAACACCATATATTTT. Translated, it gives CASSEMNSAGNTIYF.

This clone was seen a few times. Sequence at one end of the junction differs from germline and may be a read error. J is TRBJ2-7 and V is TRBV6-7; maybe TRBD1 (5 bases). TRBV6-7 is an ORF for which the function is uncertain. The CDR3 is made up of 11 amino acids. In DNA, the CDR3 is TGTGCCAGCAGTTACGGGGCAGGGAAAGGCTTC. Translation gives CASSYGAGKGF.

CDR3 coding DNA: TGTGCCAGCTCCTCATTATTAGCGGGAGTGGTCCCACAACCAGATACGCAGTATTTT. Its translation: CASSSLLAGVVPQPDTQYF. V and J are TRBV19 and TRBJ2-3, with TRBD2 identical over 9 bases. The V gene's germline CDR1 is LNHDA and CDR2 SQIVND (reference sequence). The J segment lost 4 bases and the V segment lost 9 bases, leaving 23 bases of the junction unmatched. The CDR3 covers 19 residues.